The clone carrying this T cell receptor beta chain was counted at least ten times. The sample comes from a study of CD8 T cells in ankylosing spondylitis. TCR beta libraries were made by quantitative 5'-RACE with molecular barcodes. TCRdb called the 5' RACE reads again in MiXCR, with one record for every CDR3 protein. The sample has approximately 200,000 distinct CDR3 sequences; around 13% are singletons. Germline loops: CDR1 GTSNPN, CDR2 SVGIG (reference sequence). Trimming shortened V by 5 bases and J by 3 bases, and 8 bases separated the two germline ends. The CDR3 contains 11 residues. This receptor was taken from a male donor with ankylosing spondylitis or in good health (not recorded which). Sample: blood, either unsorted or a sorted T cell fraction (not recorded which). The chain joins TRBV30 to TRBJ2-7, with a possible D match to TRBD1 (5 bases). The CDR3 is CAWEGVYEQYF. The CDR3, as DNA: TGTGCCTGGGAAGGGGTCTACGAGCAGTACTTC.